This T cell receptor beta chain was sequenced during a study of regulatory T cells in long-lasting Graves disease. Time point specified: newly diagnosed GD, antithyroid drugs for less than 3 months. Extracted PBMC RNA gave rise to the TCR library. This clonotype was counted ten times or more. The CDR3 runs 13 residues. J lost 4 bases, V lost 5 bases, and 3 bases had no gene match. Germline V gene data show CDR1 as SGHAT and CDR2 as FQNNGV. Combining iRepertoire HTBI primers with Arm-PCR of CDR3 regions, the authors built TCR beta libraries. Each CDR3 protein gets one entry after TCRdb re-called the multiplex PCR reads with MiXCR. This sample yields approximately 210,000 distinct CDR3 sequences, of which about a sixth are seen a single time; 22% belongs to the top ten.

The clonotype originates from a female donor with Graves disease. This specimen was peripheral blood mononuclear cells (PBMCs), taken at new diagnosis, from a patient treated with antithyroid drugs. The chain uses TRBV11-2 and TRBJ2-7; TRBD1 matches 9 bases. The CDR3 is CASSRDRAYEQYF. As DNA, the CDR3 is TGTGCCAGCAGCCGGGACAGGGCTTACGAGCAGTACTTC.